Following are 29 T cell receptor beta chains from one sample sequenced in a study of shared clonotypes between healthy human individuals. The protocol was immunoSEQ multiplex PCR, while the TCRdb copy is restricted to in-frame clones and leaves out a portion. Of about 1.1 million clones in the sample, approximately 80% are singletons; the top ten hold under 0.8%. Sample: memory CD4+ T cells from PBMCs. Subset meaning: CD45RA-negative fraction. Receptors were obtained from a young man in good health. Some clones in this sample may be carry-over from other donors' samples.

Points on this clone: Other DNA sequences from this sample encode an identical CDR3 as well. The chain links TRBV4-2 to TRBJ2-7, with TRBD1 matching over 8 bases. V lost 4 bases, J lost 2 bases, and 7 bases stayed unmatched. This CDR3 spans 15 amino acids. Germline CDR1 is LGHNA and CDR2 is YNFKEQ. The CDR3 DNA follows: TGTGCCAGCAGCCTGACCGGGACAGGAGCCTACGAGCAGTACTTC. Translation gives CASSLTGTGAYEQYF.

The chain couples TRBV28 to TRBJ1-3; TRBD1 matches 10 bases. Germline V gene data show CDR1 as MDHEN and CDR2 as SYDVKM. The CDR3 covers 18 residues. V dropped 6 bases and J dropped 0; count of bases not matched to a gene: 11. CDR3 nucleotide sequence: TGTGCCAGCAGCTGGACCTGGGGGACAGGGGACTCTGGAAACACCATATATTTT. Residues: CASSWTWGTGDSGNTIYF.

The V gene is TRBV28, the J gene TRBJ2-7, with D perhaps TRBD1 (6 bases). This CDR3 is built from 15 residues. The V and J ends lost 6 bases and 3 bases respectively, with 18 bases between them. Germline assignment: CDR1 MDHEN and CDR2 SYDVKM. In nucleotides, the CDR3 is TGTGCCAGCAGCCCTGTTGGTGGGACACTCTACGAGCAGTACTTC. Protein sequence: CASSPVGGTLYEQYF.

As concerns this clone: Other nucleotide sequences from this sample produce the same CDR3. The rearrangement links TRBV5-1 to TRBJ1-1, with no clear D. This CDR3 has 13 residues. Trimming shortened V by 4 bases and J by 0 bases, and 7 bases separated the two germline ends. The germline V gene has CDR1 SGHRS and CDR2 YFSETQ. Here the CDR3 reads CASSLDVNTEAFF. As DNA, the CDR3 is TGCGCCAGCAGCCTGGACGTGAACACTGAAGCTTTCTTT.

This chain links TRBV9 with TRBJ2-1; the D is unclear. This CDR3 region has 14 residues. The ends were cut back, 3 bases at V and 0 bases at J, with 7 bases in the middle. In germline, CDR1 is SGDLS, CDR2 YYNGEE. The CDR3 nucleotides read TGTGCCAGCAGCGAATTTAGCTCCTACAATGAGCAGTTCTTC. This codes for CASSEFSSYNEQFF.

The rearrangement joins TRBV9 to TRBJ1-1; D gene unclear. V was cut by 0 bases and J by 5 bases, with 14 bases left in between. This CDR3 region has 15 residues. Germline CDR1 and CDR2: SGDLS and YYNGEE. CDR3 in amino acids: CASSVDEGSGTEAFF. CDR3 coding DNA: TGTGCCAGCAGCGTAGATGAGGGCAGCGGAACTGAAGCTTTCTTT.

The CDR3 bases are TGTGCCAGCAGCGCAGGACTAGACGAGCAGTTCTTC. This gives the protein CASSAGLDEQFF. The chain combines TRBV7-9 with TRBJ2-1, with TRBD2 matching over 7 bases. There are 12 residues in the CDR3. Germline lookup yields CDR1 SEHNR and CDR2 FQNEAQ (reference sequence). V was pared by 5 bases and J by 10 bases, with 5 bases of the junction left unmatched.

Here the CDR3 reads CASARTQEGYEQYF. CDR3 nucleotide sequence: TGTGCCAGCGCAAGGACGCAGGAGGGCTACGAGCAGTACTTC. J is TRBJ2-7 and V is TRBV6-5; D is possibly TRBD2 (6 bases). CDR1 is MNHEY, CDR2 SVGAGI, per germline. CDR3 length equals 14 residues. Trimming cost V 8 bases and J 3 bases, with 17 bases left between them.

The gene calls are TRBV6-5 and TRBJ2-5, with D maybe TRBD2 (6 bases). V was shortened by 5 bases and J by 6 bases, with 13 bases between the two germline ends. Germline V gene sequence: CDR1 MNHEY, CDR2 SVGAGI. This CDR3 has 13 amino acids. In DNA, the CDR3 is TGTGCCAGCAGTAGCGCAGGGAGGCAGACCCAGTACTTC. This codes for CASSSAGRQTQYF.

This clone turned up a few times. The chain joins TRBV2 to TRBJ2-1; TRBD1 matches at 11 bases. The CDR3 is 17 residues long. In germline, CDR1 is SNHLY, CDR2 FYNNEI. V was pared by 3 bases and J by 7 bases, with 11 bases of the junction left unmatched. CDR3 nucleotides: TGTGCCAGCAGTGAGGGGTTGGCCGGGACAGGGGGAAATGAGCAGTTCTTC. Protein product: CASSEGLAGTGGNEQFF.

This clone was seen just once. The CDR3 region has the DNA TGCGCCAGCAGCTTGGAAGCGGGAGTAGAGACCCAGTACTTC. This codes for CASSLEAGVETQYF. The rearrangement joins TRBV5-1 to TRBJ2-5; 8 bases agree with TRBD2. Unmatched junction bases numbered 2, after V lost 0 bases and J lost 4 bases. CDR3 size: 14 residues. The germline V gene has CDR1 SGHRS and CDR2 YFSETQ.

The chain has TRBV28 and TRBJ1-3; D uncertain. CDR1 is MDHEN and CDR2 is SYDVKM in the germline V gene. The CDR3 loop spans 14 amino acids. Deletions cut 3 bases from V and 12 bases from J, with 18 bases between. The CDR3 sequence: CASSFRHPAGSIYF. The CDR3 nucleotides are TGTGCCAGCAGTTTCCGACACCCCGCAGGTAGCATATATTTT.

The chain recombines TRBV6-5 with TRBJ1-2, with D perhaps TRBD1 (5 bases). V dropped 2 bases and J dropped 3 bases, with 7 bases sitting between them. Germline loops: CDR1 MNHEY, CDR2 SVGAGI. CDR3 size: 13 residues. The CDR3 spells CASSYGGYYGYTF. The CDR3 coding sequence is TGTGCCAGCAGTTACGGGGGGTACTATGGCTACACCTTC.

The genes are TRBV5-1 and TRBJ2-3; 8 positions agree with TRBD1. Germline V CDR1 and CDR2: SGHRS, YFSETQ. The CDR3 is made up of 15 amino acids. V trimming: 2 bases; J trimming: 7 bases; junction bases outside the gene matches: 9. CDR3 bases: TGCGCCAGCAGCTTTTCAGGGCCAGGGGGCCATACGCAGTATTTT. Protein product: CASSFSGPGGHTQYF. The entire variable domain, with the rest obtained from reference TRBV5-1 and TRBJ2-3, is as follows: KAGVTQTPRYLIKTRGQQVTLSCSPISGHRSVSWYQQTPGQGLQFLFEYFSETQRNKGNFPGRFSGRQFSNSRSEMNVSTLELGDSALYLCASSFSGPGGHTQYFGPGTRLTVL.

The J gene is TRBJ1-4, the V gene TRBV19, with D perhaps matching TRBD1 (6 bases). The CDR3 is 14 amino acids. V was cut by 7 bases and J by 5 bases, with 14 bases left in between. Germline CDR1 and CDR2: LNHDA and SQIVND (reference sequence). CDR3 protein: CASKRGGGNEKLFF. The CDR3 DNA reads TGTGCCAGTAAACGAGGAGGGGGGAATGAAAAACTGTTTTTT.

This clone showed up just once. The chain joins TRBV11-1 to TRBJ2-1; the match to TRBD2 covers 8 bases. Looked up from germline, CDR1 is SGHAT and CDR2 is FQDESV (reference sequence). This CDR3 has 12 residues. V lost 6 bases and J lost 15; bases outside the gene matches: 10. The CDR3 here is CASSSERERRFF. As DNA, the CDR3 is TGTGCCAGCAGTTCTGAGCGGGAGAGGCGGTTCTTC.

CDR3 sequence (DNA): TGTGCCAGCAGCTTGGATAGGCGAGGCAAAAACATTCAGTACTTC. Translating it yields CASSLDRRGKNIQYF. The chain has TRBV5-4 and TRBJ2-4; no reliable D call. Germline V gene data show CDR1 as SGHNT and CDR2 as YYREEE (reference sequence). The CDR3 length is 15 residues. V was shortened by 0 bases and J by 3 bases, with 10 bases between the two germline ends.

The rearrangement uses TRBV10-3 and TRBJ2-5; TRBD2 matches 14 bases. The germline V gene encodes CDR1 ENHRY and CDR2 SYGVKD. V dropped 4 bases and J dropped 2; count of bases not matched to a gene: 12. CDR3 length: 19 residues. Written as DNA, the CDR3 is TGTGCCATCAGTGGAAGACTAGCGGGAGGGCCGGCTGGACAAGAGACCCAGTACTTC. It codes for CAISGRLAGGPAGQETQYF.

The V gene is TRBV7-3, the J gene TRBJ1-3, with D tentatively TRBD1 (5 bases). The CDR3 contains 14 residues. The V gene lost 4 bases and the J gene lost 8 bases, with 15 bases spanning the gap. The germline V gene encodes CDR1 SGHTA and CDR2 FQGTGA. CDR3 sequence reads: CASSSRPGGDTIYF. The CDR3 DNA reads TGTGCCAGCAGCTCAAGACCCGGAGGGGACACCATATATTTT.

This clone was found a few times. V is TRBV18 and J is TRBJ2-1; D may be TRBD1 or TRBD2 (5 bases each). The CDR3 is made up of 15 amino acids. V lost 0 bases and J 4 bases, leaving 10 bases between the germline ends. The germline V gene encodes CDR1 KGHSH and CDR2 LQKENI. The CDR3 here is CASSPPGRNYNEQFF. CDR3 sequence (DNA): TGTGCCAGCTCACCACCGGGACGGAATTACAATGAGCAGTTCTTC.

J is TRBJ1-2 and V is TRBV19; weak D call: TRBD1 (5 bases). The CDR3 loop spans 15 amino acids. The V gene lost 6 bases and the J gene lost 6 bases, with 20 bases spanning the gap. Germline lookup yields CDR1 LNHDA and CDR2 SQIVND (reference sequence). The DNA for the CDR3 is TGTGCCAGTAGGGGTTGGACACCTTACCTCGATGGCTACACCTTC. Translation: CASRGWTPYLDGYTF. The full variable domain, its missing parts supplied by reference TRBV19 and TRBJ1-2, is DGGITQSPKYLFRKEGQNVTLSCEQNLNHDAMYWYRQDPGQGLRLIYYSQIVNDFQKGDIAEGYSVSREKKESFPLTVTSAQKNPTAFYLCASRGWTPYLDGYTFGSGTRLTVV.

The V call is TRBV10-1, the J call TRBJ2-7, with a tentative D call TRBD1 (8 bases). Trimming shortened V by 3 bases and J by 4 bases, and 13 bases separated the two germline ends. The CDR3 runs 14 residues. In germline, CDR1 is WNHNN, CDR2 SYGVQD (reference sequence). The CDR3 protein is CASSEEQGGYEQYF. As DNA, the CDR3 is TGCGCCAGCAGTGAAGAACAGGGGGGGTACGAGCAGTACTTC.

The rearrangement joins TRBV2 to TRBJ2-1; 8 bases align to TRBD1. Germline values: CDR1 SNHLY, CDR2 FYNNEI. The CDR3 consists of 15 residues. V lost 4 bases, J lost 4 bases, and 6 bases stayed unmatched. In DNA form, the CDR3 reads TGTGCCAGCAGTGCAACAGGGGGGAGGTACAATGAGCAGTTCTTC. Its translation is CASSATGGRYNEQFF. Combining the CDR3 with reference TRBV2 and TRBJ2-1 gives the whole variable domain EPEVTQTPSHQVTQMGQEVILRCVPISNHLYFYWYRQILGQKVEFLVSFYNNEISEKSEIFDDQFSVERPDGSNFTLKIRSTKLEDSAMYFCASSATGGRYNEQFFGPGTRLTVL.

The chain uses TRBV7-2 and TRBJ2-7; a weak D match, TRBD2 (6 bases). In germline, CDR1 is SGHTA, CDR2 FQGNSA. The CDR3 runs 16 residues. Trimming took off 5 bases at V and 0 bases at J, with 17 bases between the two ends. CDR3 sequence reads: CASSPRLATSSYEQYF. The CDR3, as DNA: TGTGCCAGCAGCCCCCGCCTAGCGACCAGCTCCTACGAGCAGTACTTC.

The CDR3 DNA is TGCGCCAGCAGCTTGGCAGCGGAGCCCCGTACCTTC. It encodes CASSLAAEPRTF. J is TRBJ1-2 and V is TRBV5-1, with D uncertain. CDR1 and CDR2 (germline): SGHRS, YFSETQ. V lost 0 bases, J lost 14 bases, and 14 bases lay in between. This CDR3 has 12 amino acids. Looking up the rest from reference TRBV5-1 and TRBJ1-2 gives the full variable domain: KAGVTQTPRYLIKTRGQQVTLSCSPISGHRSVSWYQQTPGQGLQFLFEYFSETQRNKGNFPGRFSGRQFSNSRSEMNVSTLELGDSALYLCASSLAAEPRTFGSGTRLTVV.

The chain joins TRBV29-1 to TRBJ1-4; tentative D call: TRBD1 (5 bases). Germline CDR1 reads SQVTM; CDR2 reads ANQGSEA. Deletions cut 4 bases from V and 0 bases from J, with 6 bases between. The CDR3 sequence is 13 residues long. This CDR3 is CSVAGATNEKLFF. CDR3 sequence (DNA): TGCAGCGTTGCGGGGGCAACTAATGAAAAACTGTTTTTT.

The chain links TRBV7-3 to TRBJ2-1; D is unresolved. V lost 4 bases and J lost 9, with 10 bases in between. Germline V CDR1 and CDR2: SGHTA, FQGTGA. The CDR3 contains 12 residues. CDR3 in amino acids: CASSSVPGEQFF. CDR3 DNA: TGTGCCAGCAGCTCCGTCCCCGGTGAGCAGTTCTTC. Full variable domain (rest looked up from reference TRBV7-3 and TRBJ2-1): GAGVSQTPSNKVTEKGKYVELRCDPISGHTALYWYRQSLGQGPEFLIYFQGTGAADDSGLPNDRFFAVRPEGSVSTLKIQRTERGDSAVYLCASSSVPGEQFFGPGTRLTVL.

CDR3 loop: CASSLLLAGEADTQYF. In nucleotides, the CDR3 is TGTGCCAGCAGTTTACTGCTAGCGGGAGAGGCAGATACGCAGTATTTT. The chain is built from TRBV27 and TRBJ2-3; TRBD2 matches at 10 bases. The V gene's germline CDR1 is MNHEY and CDR2 SMNVEV (reference sequence). The CDR3 consists of 16 residues. J gave up 4 bases and V 2 bases, and 6 bases lay outside the gene matches.

The chain is built from TRBV4-1 and TRBJ2-7; D remains ambiguous. CDR3 length equals 12 residues. With 2 bases removed from V and 5 bases from J, the gap between germline ends came to 7 bases. The germline V gene encodes CDR1 MGHRA and CDR2 YSYEKL. CDR3 coding DNA: TGCGCCAGCAGCCAATTTCCGGACGAGCAGTACTTC. Its protein is CASSQFPDEQYF.